The present entry profiles one T cell receptor (beta chain) with its context. This sample was included in a study of shared clonotypes between healthy human individuals. The healthy adult donors were HIV-negative and reported no recent acute infections or vaccinations. The CD4+ fraction was divided into a CD45RA+ naive subset and a CD45RA-negative memory subset. In the study's own analysis: Quality scores were absent from the junction-only immunoSEQ sequences, so filtering differed. Sequencing used immunoSEQ multiplex PCR; TCRdb keeps in-frame clones, though not all of them. That table is the source of V, J and clone size, and D and trimming were worked out from the DNA. Here the sample spans approximately 2,300,000 clones, around 93% being singletons. Germline CDR1 and CDR2: SEHNR and FQNEAQ (reference sequence). The germline V and J ends were trimmed by 2 bases and 10 bases, with 15 bases remaining between them. The CDR3 consists of 15 residues.

This TCR came from a man younger than 35 in good health. Some clones in this sample may be carry-over from other donors' samples. The chain joins TRBV7-9 to TRBJ1-6, with D hard to call. Material for sequencing was naive CD4+ T cells from PBMCs. Subset indicated: CD45RA+ positively selected. CDR3 DNA sequence: TGTGCCAGCAGCTTACAGGATTCCCTCAACTCACCCCTCCACTTT. Its protein is CASSLQDSLNSPLHF.